The 3 T cell receptor beta chains below come from one sample, sequenced in a study of vaccination and CD4 T cells after COVID-19. Which antigens these TCRs recognize remains unknown. Treatment of the sample: roughly nine-day PBMC culture with coronavirus spike peptide pools or control peptides (ViraFEST assay). CD4+ T cells that had been cultured provided DNA sequenced with the Oncomine TCR Beta short-read assay. TCRdb analysed the PCR reads with MiXCR anew, one entry per CDR3 protein. Found here are about 15,000 distinct CDR3 sequences, approximately 48% of them singletons; the top ten hold around 15%. The sample comprised CD4+ T cells from blood, cultured in vitro. The source of these receptors is a human donor who had recovered from COVID-19.

This sequence joins TRBV2 and TRBJ2-1, with 13 bases that match TRBD2. After removal of 6 bases from V and 9 bases from J, the junction contained 8 bases not matched to a gene. Germline V gene lookup returns CDR1 SNHLY and CDR2 FYNNEI. The CDR3 is made up of 15 amino acids. The CDR3 DNA is TGTGCCAGCAGCCCGGGACTAGCGGGGCCCGGTGAGCAGTTCTTC. The encoded protein is CASSPGLAGPGEQFF.

This clonotype was counted between two and nine times. CDR3 DNA: TGTGCCAGCAGCCCTCTGTCCGCCCGCACAGATACGCAGTATTTT. Residues: CASSPLSARTDTQYF. The chain links TRBV7-9 to TRBJ2-3; D is unclear. With 5 bases removed from V and 1 base from J, the gap between germline ends came to 13 bases. The CDR3 sequence is 15 residues long. Germline CDR1 reads SEHNR; CDR2 reads FQNEAQ (reference sequence).

The chain links TRBV12-3 or TRBV12-4 to TRBJ2-7; 12 positions match TRBD2. Trimming at V came to 6 bases and at J to 7 bases, leaving 7 bases not matched to a gene. CDR3 size: 14 residues. The CDR3 protein is CASRTGLAGGEQYF. CDR3 in DNA: TGTGCCAGCAGGACGGGACTAGCGGGCGGGGAGCAGTACTTC.